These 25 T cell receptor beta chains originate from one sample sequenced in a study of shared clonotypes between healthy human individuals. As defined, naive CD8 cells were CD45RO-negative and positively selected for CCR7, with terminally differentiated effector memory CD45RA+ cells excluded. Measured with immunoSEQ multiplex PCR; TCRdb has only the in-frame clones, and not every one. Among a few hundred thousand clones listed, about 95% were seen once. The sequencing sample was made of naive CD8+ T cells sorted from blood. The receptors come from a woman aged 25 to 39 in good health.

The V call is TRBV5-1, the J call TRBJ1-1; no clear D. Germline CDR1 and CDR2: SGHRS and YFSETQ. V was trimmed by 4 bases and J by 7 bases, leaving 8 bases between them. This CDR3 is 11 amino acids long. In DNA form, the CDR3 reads TGCGCCAGCAGCGGTCAGAATGAAGCTTTCTTT. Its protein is CASSGQNEAFF. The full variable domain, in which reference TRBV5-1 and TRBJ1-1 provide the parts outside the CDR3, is KAGVTQTPRYLIKTRGQQVTLSCSPISGHRSVSWYQQTPGQGLQFLFEYFSETQRNKGNFPGRFSGRQFSNSRSEMNVSTLELGDSALYLCASSGQNEAFFGQGTRLTVV.

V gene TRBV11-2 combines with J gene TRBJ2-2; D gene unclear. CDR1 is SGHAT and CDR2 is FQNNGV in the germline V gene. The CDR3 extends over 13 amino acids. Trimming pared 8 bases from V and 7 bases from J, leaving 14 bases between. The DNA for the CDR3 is TGTGCCAGCGACATAGAGCTTTACGGGGAGCTGTTTTTT. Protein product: CASDIELYGELFF.

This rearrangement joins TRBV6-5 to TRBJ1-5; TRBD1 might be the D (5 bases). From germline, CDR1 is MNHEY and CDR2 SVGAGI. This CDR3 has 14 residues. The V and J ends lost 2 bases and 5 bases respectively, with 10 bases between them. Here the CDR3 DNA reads TGTGCCAGCAGTTACCGGGGGGAGCATCAGCCCCAGCATTTT. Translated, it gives CASSYRGEHQPQHF.

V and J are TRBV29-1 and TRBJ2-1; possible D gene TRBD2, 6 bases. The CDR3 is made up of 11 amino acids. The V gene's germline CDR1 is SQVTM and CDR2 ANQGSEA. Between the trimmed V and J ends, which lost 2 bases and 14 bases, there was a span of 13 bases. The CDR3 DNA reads TGCAGCGTTGAACTTAGCGGTACGGAGTTCTTC. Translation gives CSVELSGTEFF.

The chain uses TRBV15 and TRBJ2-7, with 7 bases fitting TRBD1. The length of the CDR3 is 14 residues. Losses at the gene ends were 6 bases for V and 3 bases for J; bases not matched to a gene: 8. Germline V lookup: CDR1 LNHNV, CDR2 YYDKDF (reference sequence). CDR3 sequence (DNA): TGTGCCACCAGTAGTAGGGACAGTGACTACGAGCAGTACTTC. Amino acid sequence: CATSSRDSDYEQYF.

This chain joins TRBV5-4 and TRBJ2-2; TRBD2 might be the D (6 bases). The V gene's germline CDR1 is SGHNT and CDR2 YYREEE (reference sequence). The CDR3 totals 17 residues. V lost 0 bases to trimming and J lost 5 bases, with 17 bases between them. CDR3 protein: CASSLVLARRRTGELFF. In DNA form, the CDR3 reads TGTGCCAGCAGCTTGGTTCTAGCGAGACGTAGGACCGGGGAGCTGTTTTTT.

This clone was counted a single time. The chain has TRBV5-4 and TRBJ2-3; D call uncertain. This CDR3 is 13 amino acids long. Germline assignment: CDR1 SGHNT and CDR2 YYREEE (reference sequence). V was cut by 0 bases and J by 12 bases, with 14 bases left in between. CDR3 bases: TGTGCCAGCAGCTTGGCCGAGACCGAAAATCAGTATTTT. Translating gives CASSLAETENQYF.

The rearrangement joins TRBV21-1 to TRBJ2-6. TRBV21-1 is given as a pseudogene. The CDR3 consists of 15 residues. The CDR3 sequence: CASSKAGAGANVLTF. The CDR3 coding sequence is TGTGCCAGCAGCAAAGCTGGTGCTGGGGCCAACGTCCTGACTTTC.

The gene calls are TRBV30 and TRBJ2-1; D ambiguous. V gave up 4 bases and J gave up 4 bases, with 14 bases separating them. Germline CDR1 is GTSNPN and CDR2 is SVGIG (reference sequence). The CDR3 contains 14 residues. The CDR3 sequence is CAWTAPVGYNEQFF. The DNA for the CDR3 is TGTGCCTGGACAGCCCCCGTGGGGTACAATGAGCAGTTCTTC.

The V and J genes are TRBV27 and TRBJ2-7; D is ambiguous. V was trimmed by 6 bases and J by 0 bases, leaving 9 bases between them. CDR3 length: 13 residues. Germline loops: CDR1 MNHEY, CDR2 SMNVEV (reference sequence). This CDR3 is CASRLLSSYEQYF. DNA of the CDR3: TGTGCCAGCAGGCTACTGAGCTCCTACGAGCAGTACTTC.

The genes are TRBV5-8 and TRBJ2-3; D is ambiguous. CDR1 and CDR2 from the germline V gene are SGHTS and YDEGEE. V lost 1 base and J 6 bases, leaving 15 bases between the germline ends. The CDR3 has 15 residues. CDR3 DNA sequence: TGTGCCAGCAGCTTGATGTTTAGCCCAAGGGATACGCAGTATTTT. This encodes CASSLMFSPRDTQYF.

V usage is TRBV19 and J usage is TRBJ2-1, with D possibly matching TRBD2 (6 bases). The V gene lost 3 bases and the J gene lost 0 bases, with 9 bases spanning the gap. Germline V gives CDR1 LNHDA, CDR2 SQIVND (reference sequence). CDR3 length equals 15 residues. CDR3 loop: CASSMTSNSYNEQFF. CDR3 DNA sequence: TGTGCCAGTAGTATGACTAGTAACTCCTACAATGAGCAGTTCTTC.

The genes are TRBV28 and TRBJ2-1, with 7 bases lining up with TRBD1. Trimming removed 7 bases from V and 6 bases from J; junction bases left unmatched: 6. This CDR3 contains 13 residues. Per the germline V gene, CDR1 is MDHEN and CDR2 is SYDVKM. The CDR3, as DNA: TGTGCCAGCACAACTCCAGGGGGCAATGAGCAGTTCTTC. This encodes CASTTPGGNEQFF.

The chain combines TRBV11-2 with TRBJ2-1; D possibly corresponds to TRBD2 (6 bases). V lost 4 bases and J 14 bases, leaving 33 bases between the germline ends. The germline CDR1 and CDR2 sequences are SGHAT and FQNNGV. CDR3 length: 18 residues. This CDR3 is CASSSRSETRPLGASKFF. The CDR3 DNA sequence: TGTGCCAGCAGCTCCCGGAGCGAGACTAGGCCCCTCGGTGCTAGCAAGTTCTTC.

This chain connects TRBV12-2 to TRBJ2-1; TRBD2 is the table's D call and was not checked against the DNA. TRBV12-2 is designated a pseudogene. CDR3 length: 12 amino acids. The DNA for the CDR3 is TGTGCAAGTCGCTTAGCTGGTCTAGCGGTGTTCTTC. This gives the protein CASRLAGLAVFF.

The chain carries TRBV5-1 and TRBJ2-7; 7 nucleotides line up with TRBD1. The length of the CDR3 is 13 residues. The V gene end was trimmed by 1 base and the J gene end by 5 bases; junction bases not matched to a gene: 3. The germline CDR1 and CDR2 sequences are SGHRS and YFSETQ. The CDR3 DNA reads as TGCGCCAGCAGCTTGAGACAGGGTCACGAGCAGTACTTC. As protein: CASSLRQGHEQYF.

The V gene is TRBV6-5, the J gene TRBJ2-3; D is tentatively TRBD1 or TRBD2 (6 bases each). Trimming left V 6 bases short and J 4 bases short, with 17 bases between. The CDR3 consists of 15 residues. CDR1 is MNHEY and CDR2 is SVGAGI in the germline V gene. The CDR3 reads CASSPGGPGADTQYF. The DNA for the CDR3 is TGTGCCAGCAGCCCTGGGGGGCCGGGTGCAGATACGCAGTATTTT.

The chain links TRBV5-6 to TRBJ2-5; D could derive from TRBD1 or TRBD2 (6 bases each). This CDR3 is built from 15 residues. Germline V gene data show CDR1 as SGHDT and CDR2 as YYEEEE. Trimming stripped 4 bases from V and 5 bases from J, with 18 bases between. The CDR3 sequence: CASSPVGGGTETQYF. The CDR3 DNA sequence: TGTGCCAGCAGCCCCGTCGGGGGCGGGACGGAGACCCAGTACTTC.

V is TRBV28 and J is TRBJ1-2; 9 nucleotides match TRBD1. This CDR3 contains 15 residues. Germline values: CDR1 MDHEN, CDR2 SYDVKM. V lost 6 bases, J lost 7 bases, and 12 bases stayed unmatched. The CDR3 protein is CASSPTGQGTGGYTF. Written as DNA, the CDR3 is TGTGCCAGCAGCCCTACGGGACAGGGTACCGGTGGCTACACCTTC.

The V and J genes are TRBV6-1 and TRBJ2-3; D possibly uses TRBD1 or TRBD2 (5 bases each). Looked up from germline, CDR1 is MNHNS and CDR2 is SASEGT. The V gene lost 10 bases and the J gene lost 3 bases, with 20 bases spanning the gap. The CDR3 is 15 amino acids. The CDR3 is CATIVGPPGTDTQYF. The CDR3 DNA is TGTGCCACAATCGTGGGACCCCCAGGGACAGATACGCAGTATTTT.

Here the CDR3 reads CASSYGAPGEQFF. Written as DNA, the CDR3 is TGTGCCAGCAGTTACGGGGCCCCGGGTGAGCAGTTCTTC. This sequence joins TRBV6-5 and TRBJ2-1, with D possibly matching TRBD1 (5 bases). CDR1 is MNHEY, CDR2 SVGAGI, per germline. V lost 2 bases and J 9 bases, leaving 11 bases between the germline ends. The CDR3 is 13 amino acids.

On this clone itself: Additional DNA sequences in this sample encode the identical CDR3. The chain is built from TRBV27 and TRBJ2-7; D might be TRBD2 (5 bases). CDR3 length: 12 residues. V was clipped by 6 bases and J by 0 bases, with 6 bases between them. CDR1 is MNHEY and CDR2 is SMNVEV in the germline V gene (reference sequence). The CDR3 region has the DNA TGTGCCAGCAGGGGGAGCTCCTACGAGCAGTACTTC. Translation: CASRGSSYEQYF.

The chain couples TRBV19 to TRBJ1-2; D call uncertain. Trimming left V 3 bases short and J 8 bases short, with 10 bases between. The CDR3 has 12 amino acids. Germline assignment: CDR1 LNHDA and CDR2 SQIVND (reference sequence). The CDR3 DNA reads TGTGCCAGTAGTATCGGGGATGACGGCTACACCTTC. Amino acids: CASSIGDDGYTF.

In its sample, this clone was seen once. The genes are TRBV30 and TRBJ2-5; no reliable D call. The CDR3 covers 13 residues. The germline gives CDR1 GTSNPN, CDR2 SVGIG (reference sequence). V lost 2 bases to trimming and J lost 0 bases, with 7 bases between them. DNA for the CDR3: TGTGCCTGGAGTACAGCCAACCAAGAGACCCAGTACTTC. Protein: CAWSTANQETQYF.

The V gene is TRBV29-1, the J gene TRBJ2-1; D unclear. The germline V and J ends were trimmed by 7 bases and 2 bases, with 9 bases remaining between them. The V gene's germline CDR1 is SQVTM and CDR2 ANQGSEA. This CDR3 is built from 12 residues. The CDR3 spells CSGREAYNEQFF. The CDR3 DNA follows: TGCAGCGGCCGCGAAGCCTACAATGAGCAGTTCTTC.